Below, 20 T cell receptor beta chains from the same sample are listed, as sequenced in a study of identifying expanded T cells in peripheral blood. This table comes from immunoSEQ multiplex PCR, and its TCRdb copy is limited to in-frame clones, with some not included. The repertoire includes tens of thousands of clones, about 88% of them detected once, and around 19% sits in the top ten. Sequencing was performed on blood. Receptors were obtained from a person aged 18 to 70 in good health.

The J gene is TRBJ1-1, the V gene TRBV29-1, with TRBD1 as a possible D gene (5 bases). Germline V gene sequence: CDR1 SQVTM, CDR2 ANQGSEA. Trimming took off 7 bases at V and 1 base at J, with 10 bases between the two ends. The CDR3 is 12 residues long. The CDR3, as DNA: TGCAGCGCCGATACAGGGAACACTGAAGCTTTCTTT. This translates into CSADTGNTEAFF.

The chain has TRBV13 and TRBJ1-3, with 7 bases lining up with TRBD1. The V gene end was trimmed by 1 base and the J gene end by 3 bases; junction bases not matched to a gene: 12. The CDR3 runs to 18 residues. The germline gives CDR1 PRHDT, CDR2 FYEKMQ (reference sequence). The CDR3 bases are TGTGCCAGCAGCTTAGCCTTGATACCCACAGGGGTTGGAAACACCATATATTTT. Protein product: CASSLALIPTGVGNTIYF.

This rearrangement joins TRBV9 to TRBJ2-7; D is perhaps TRBD1 (6 bases). Germline V gene sequence: CDR1 SGDLS, CDR2 YYNGEE. V was trimmed by 3 bases and J by 0 bases, leaving 16 bases between them. The CDR3 loop spans 16 amino acids. The CDR3 region has the DNA TGTGCCAGCAGCGGGGGACACCCGGCCGCCTCCTACGAGCAGTACTTC. As protein: CASSGGHPAASYEQYF.

The gene calls are TRBV28 and TRBJ2-3, with TRBD2 identical over 8 bases. Trimming cost V 5 bases and J 2 bases; bases outside gene matches: 12. In germline, CDR1 is MDHEN, CDR2 SYDVKM. The CDR3 spans 17 residues. The CDR3 loop is CASSRITAGVNTDTQYF. CDR3 DNA sequence: TGTGCCAGCAGTCGCATCACAGCGGGGGTGAACACAGATACGCAGTATTTT.

This chain uses TRBV5-1 with TRBJ2-7, with D perhaps TRBD1 (5 bases). In germline, CDR1 is SGHRS, CDR2 YFSETQ. Trimming took 0 bases from V and 5 from J, leaving 9 bases between them. This CDR3 is built from 13 residues. Here the CDR3 reads CASSLGRANEQYF. CDR3 DNA: TGCGCCAGCAGCTTGGGCAGGGCTAACGAGCAGTACTTC. The full variable domain, completed using reference TRBV5-1 and TRBJ2-7, is KAGVTQTPRYLIKTRGQQVTLSCSPISGHRSVSWYQQTPGQGLQFLFEYFSETQRNKGNFPGRFSGRQFSNSRSEMNVSTLELGDSALYLCASSLGRANEQYFGPGTRLTVT.

The CDR3, as DNA: TGTGCCAGCAGTTACGTCCGAACTAGCGGGGGCTATACGCAGTATTTT. It encodes CASSYVRTSGGYTQYF. The V call is TRBV28, the J call TRBJ2-3; 11 bases agree with TRBD2. The V and J ends lost 4 bases and 7 bases, in that order; junction bases with no gene match: 10. CDR3 length equals 16 residues. From germline, CDR1 is MDHEN and CDR2 SYDVKM.

The rearrangement links TRBV20-1 to TRBJ2-7, with 8 bases fitting TRBD1. The CDR3 sequence is 11 residues long. The germline V gene has CDR1 DFQATT and CDR2 SNEGSKA (reference sequence). V lost 7 bases to trimming and J lost 7 bases; unmatched junction nucleotides: 6. The CDR3 nucleotides read TGCAGTGTTAGGACAGGGAAGGAGCAGTACTTC. This codes for CSVRTGKEQYF.

This chain joins TRBV9 and TRBJ1-1, with 8 bases matching TRBD1. CDR1 and CDR2 (germline): SGDLS, YYNGEE. V trimming: 3 bases; J trimming: 5 bases; junction bases outside the gene matches: 6. The CDR3 length is 14 residues. CDR3 bases: TGTGCCAGCAGCGCTTTAACAGGGGGGACTGAAGCTTTCTTT. Translation: CASSALTGGTEAFF.

This chain connects TRBV6-1 to TRBJ2-2; 7 positions agree with TRBD1. The V and J ends lost 7 bases and 5 bases, in that order; junction bases with no gene match: 10. The CDR3 consists of 15 residues. Looked up from germline, CDR1 is MNHNS and CDR2 is SASEGT. CDR3 DNA: TGTGCCAGCACCATAGAGACAGGGCGGACCGGGGAGCTGTTTTTT. Translated: CASTIETGRTGELFF.

With respect to this clone: One end of the junction is discordant with germline, which a read error may explain. The chain carries TRBV29-1 and TRBJ1-4, with 10 nucleotides matching TRBD1. The CDR3 length is 13 residues. Germline assignment: CDR1 SQVTM and CDR2 ANQGSEA. CDR3 protein: CSVVSGTGDKNSF. In nucleotides, the CDR3 is TGCAGCGTGGTATCCGGGACAGGGGATAAAAATTCTTTT.

This chain connects TRBV9 to TRBJ2-3; 10 nucleotides align to TRBD1. This CDR3 contains 16 residues. The ends lost 4 bases at V and 4 bases at J; junction bases unmatched: 9. Germline V gives CDR1 SGDLS, CDR2 YYNGEE. CDR3 loop: CASSPFDRGLADTQYF. CDR3 DNA: TGTGCCAGCAGCCCCTTCGACAGGGGGCTTGCAGATACGCAGTATTTT. The entire variable domain, with the rest obtained from reference TRBV9 and TRBJ2-3, is as follows: DSGVTQTPKHLITATGQRVTLRCSPRSGDLSVYWYQQSLDQGLQFLIQYYNGEERAKGNILERFSAQQFPDLHSELNLSSLELGDSALYFCASSPFDRGLADTQYFGPGTRLTVL.

The chain recombines TRBV19 with TRBJ1-1, with no clear D. V was trimmed by 9 bases and J by 2 bases, leaving 10 bases between them. The CDR3 is 12 amino acids. Germline values: CDR1 LNHDA, CDR2 SQIVND (reference sequence). The chain's CDR3 is CASRPTNTEAFF. The CDR3 coding sequence is TGTGCCAGCCGACCGACAAACACTGAAGCTTTCTTT.

This rearrangement joins TRBV4-1 to TRBJ1-3; D gene ambiguous. V was pared by 0 bases and J by 0 bases, with 12 bases between. Germline V gene data show CDR1 as MGHRA and CDR2 as YSYEKL. CDR3 length equals 17 residues. CDR3 amino acids: CASSQDGGPISGNTIYF. CDR3 in DNA: TGCGCCAGCAGCCAAGATGGTGGGCCGATCTCTGGAAACACCATATATTTT.

The genes are TRBV27 and TRBJ1-2, with 7 nucleotides matching TRBD1. The CDR3 spans 14 residues. V lost 3 bases and J lost 7; bases outside the gene matches: 8. Germline values: CDR1 MNHEY, CDR2 SMNVEV (reference sequence). The CDR3 region is CASSFLQGIGGYTF. CDR3 DNA: TGTGCCAGCAGTTTTTTACAGGGGATCGGTGGCTACACCTTC.

CDR3 DNA: TGTGCCAGCTCCCGACTTTCCAATGAGCAGTTCTTC. Translated, it gives CASSRLSNEQFF. V is TRBV7-9 and J is TRBJ2-1; D gene unclear. Trimming cost V 8 bases and J 6 bases, with 11 bases left between them. CDR1 is SEHNR, CDR2 FQNEAQ, per germline (reference sequence). The CDR3 is 12 residues long.

The genes are TRBV7-7 and TRBJ2-5; TRBD2 aligns across 9 bases. Looked up from germline, CDR1 is SSHAT and CDR2 is FNYEAQ (reference sequence). J was trimmed by 1 base and V by 5 bases; bases with no gene match: 5. The CDR3 is 15 residues long. This chain's CDR3 is CASSPGAGGQETQYF. Here the CDR3 DNA reads TGTGCCAGCAGCCCAGGAGCGGGGGGCCAAGAGACCCAGTACTTC.

The V gene is TRBV4-1, the J gene TRBJ1-4; TRBD1 might be the D (5 bases). The V end lost 1 base, the J end lost 3 bases, and 24 bases lay between the germline ends. The germline CDR1 and CDR2 sequences are MGHRA and YSYEKL. This CDR3 has 20 amino acids. CDR3 region: CASSQGTEAGIRKANEKLFF. CDR3 nucleotide sequence: TGCGCCAGCAGCCAAGGGACGGAGGCAGGGATAAGAAAGGCTAATGAAAAACTGTTTTTT.

The chain couples TRBV6-6 to TRBJ2-5; D is perhaps TRBD1 or TRBD2 (6 bases each). V lost 6 bases and J 8 bases, leaving 13 bases between the germline ends. The CDR3 totals 12 residues. Germline CDR1 MNHNY, CDR2 SVGAGI (reference sequence). The CDR3 DNA reads as TGTGCCAGCAGGGGGGGCGGGAATACCCAGTACTTC. Amino acid sequence: CASRGGGNTQYF.

V is TRBV5-6 and J is TRBJ2-3; D is possibly TRBD1 or TRBD2 (5 bases each). The V gene lost 1 base and the J gene lost 4 bases, with 16 bases spanning the gap. This CDR3 is 16 amino acids long. The V gene's germline CDR1 is SGHDT and CDR2 YYEEEE. The CDR3 region has the DNA TGTGCCAGCAGCTTGAAGGCAGGGAGATGGGCAGATACGCAGTATTTT. It specifies CASSLKAGRWADTQYF.

V usage is TRBV4-3 and J usage is TRBJ2-6; D is unclear. The CDR3 loop spans 17 amino acids. The germline V and J ends were trimmed by 1 base and 4 bases, with 14 bases remaining between them. Germline V gene sequence: CDR1 LGHNA, CDR2 YSLEER. The CDR3 here is CASSQVETVTGANVLTF. CDR3 DNA: TGCGCCAGCAGCCAAGTGGAAACAGTAACCGGGGCCAACGTCCTGACTTTC.